The source of this T cell receptor beta chain is a study of a mutant IDH1 vaccine in newly diagnosed glioma (dated by TCRdb to the early 2020s). Context from the whole study: Of the approximately 30 treated patients, approximately 60% were male and 37.5% were female, and a mean age of roughly 37 years was recorded. Before enrollment, patients had received standard therapy of radiotherapy alone, temozolomide alone, or radiochemotherapy with temozolomide; most received the combination. Peripheral blood samples were drawn at six visits, namely V03 (baseline), V05, V07, V10, V12 and V13. For exploratory analyses, longitudinal TCRB deep sequencing was carried out in roughly 23 treated patients wherever samples were available. Overall results and qualifications from the work: Pseudoprogression seemed to be unrelated to changes in the top peripheral T cell clonotypes found by TCRB sequencing. It was noted by the authors that analyses of patient blood samples could not be reproduced owing to sample limitations. Availability determined which PBMC samples were chosen for TCRB deep sequencing. Immune responses induced by the vaccine were seen in around 94% of patients across multiple MHC alleles.

Read against the paper, the sample's time point label means: baseline, week 1 (first vaccination visit). The treatment or condition label for this specimen denotes: pre-vaccination baseline after standard-of-care therapy. Donors had newly diagnosed WHO grade 3 or 4 IDH1-mutant astrocytomas with loss of nuclear ATRX. The samples were drawn from NOA16, a multicentre, single-arm, open-label phase I trial in Germany that tested a mutant IDH1 peptide vaccine in humans for the first time. Visit V03 blood draws served as the baseline sample for immunogenicity testing. Genomic DNA for TCRB sequencing was extracted from EDTA blood using the DNeasy Blood and Tissue Kit. From cysteine to phenylalanine, the CDR3 is 15 amino acids long. The retained sequence is limited to the CDR3, 45 bases, with the frame set at the first base. Deletion took 1 base off V and 0 bases off J, with a span of 9 bases between the germline ends. The germline V gene provides CDR1 MGHRA and CDR2 YSYEKL.

A note on this clone: The clone's antigen remains unknown. No much larger clone is present one base from it, and per-base qualities are unavailable.

Library method: the immunoSEQ multiplex PCR assay. The hsTCRB Kit was used according to the manufacturer's protocol to amplify rearranged TCR beta chain sequences. An Illumina MiSeq was used to sequence the TCRB libraries. Per the original workflow: The proprietary platform of the kit vendor was used for demultiplexing, trimming and gene mapping. What TCRdb holds here is the immuneACCESS table cut down to in-frame rearrangements. Part of the clones is not present; checked against another copy, under half of the missing clones reflect an unresolved V gene, and the others are unexplained. The DNA gave D and trimming, while V, J and clone size come from that table. This sample holds 90,000 to 95,000 clones; roughly 85% were observed only once. The top ten clones comprise approximately 7% of the sample.

The sequence came from a woman aged 50 to 65 with glioma. This chain joins TRBV4-1 to TRBJ1-1; no D gene call is confident. The sequencing used PBMCs, collected from a glioma patient treated with radiotherapy, temozolomide or both. CDR3 protein: CASSQGVVVNTEAFF. The nucleotide sequence reads TGCGCCAGCAGCCAAGGAGTAGTCGTGAACACTGAAGCTTTCTTT.